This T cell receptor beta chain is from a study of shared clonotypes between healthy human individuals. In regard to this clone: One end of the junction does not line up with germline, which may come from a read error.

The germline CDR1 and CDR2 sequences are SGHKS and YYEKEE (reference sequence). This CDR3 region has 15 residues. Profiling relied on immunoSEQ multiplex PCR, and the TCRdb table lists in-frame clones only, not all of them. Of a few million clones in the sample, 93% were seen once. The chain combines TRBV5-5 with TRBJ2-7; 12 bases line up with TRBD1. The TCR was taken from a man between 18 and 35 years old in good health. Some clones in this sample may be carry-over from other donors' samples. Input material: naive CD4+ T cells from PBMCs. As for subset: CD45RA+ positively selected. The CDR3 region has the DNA TGTGCCAGCAGCGAGACCGGGACAGGGGGCCTCATCTGGAACTTC. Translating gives CASSETGTGGLIWNF.